The present TCR beta chain was sequenced within a study of T cell responses to AZD1222 COVID-19 vaccine. Broader study findings: Only after the peak T cell response were repertoires sampled.

Clones were read by immunoSEQ multiplex PCR, and TCRdb kept only the in-frame ones, dropping some. The data contain about 130,000 clones, 75% to 90% of them singletons. Remarks on this clone: The target antigen is unknown.

Germline CDR1 LNHDA, CDR2 SQIVND (reference sequence). Trimming removed 7 bases at V and 6 bases at J, with 10 bases between. The CDR3 has 12 amino acids. The receptor was derived from an adult who received the AZD1222 COVID-19 vaccine. Here the sequenced sample was peripheral blood, taken 28 days after the second AZD1222 dose. This chain uses TRBV19 with TRBJ1-5; D remains unclear. For the CDR3, the DNA is TGTGCCAGTAAGGGAGGAAGTCAGCCCCAGCATTTT. This gives the protein CASKGGSQPQHF.